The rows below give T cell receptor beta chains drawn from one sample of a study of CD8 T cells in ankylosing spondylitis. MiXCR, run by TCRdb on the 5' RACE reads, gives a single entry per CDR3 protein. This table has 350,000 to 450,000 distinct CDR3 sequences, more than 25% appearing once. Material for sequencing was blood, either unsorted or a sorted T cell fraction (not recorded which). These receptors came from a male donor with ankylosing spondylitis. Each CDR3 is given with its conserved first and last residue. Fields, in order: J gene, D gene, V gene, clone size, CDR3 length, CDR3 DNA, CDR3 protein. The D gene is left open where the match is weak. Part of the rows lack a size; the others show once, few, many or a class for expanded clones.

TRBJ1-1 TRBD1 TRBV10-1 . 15 TGCGCCAGCAGTGACCCGAAACAGGGGGCCACTGAAGCTTTCTTT CASSDPKQGATEAFF
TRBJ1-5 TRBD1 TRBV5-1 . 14 TGCGCCAGCAGCGCCTCAGGGGGGGATCAGCCCCAGCATTTT CASSASGGDQPQHF
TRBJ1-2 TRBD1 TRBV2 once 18 TGTGCCAGCAGTATTACTGTACCGGGACAGGGGGAAGTTGGTGGCTACACCTTC CASSITVPGQGEVGGYTF
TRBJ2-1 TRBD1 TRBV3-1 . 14 TGTGCCAGCAGCCAGGGACAGGGTAGATATGAGCAGTTCTTC CASSQGQGRYEQFF
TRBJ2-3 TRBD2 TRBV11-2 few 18 TGTGCCAGCAGCTACGACGGACTAGCGGGAGCAAACACAGATACGCAGTATTTT CASSYDGLAGANTDTQYF
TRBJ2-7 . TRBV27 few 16 TGTGCCAGCAGTTTAGGGGGCTTCTCGAGCTCCTACGAGCAGTACTTC CASSLGGFSSSYEQYF
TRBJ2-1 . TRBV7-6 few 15 TGTGCCAGCAGCTTAGTACAGGGCGTCTACAATGAGCAGTTCTTC CASSLVQGVYNEQFF
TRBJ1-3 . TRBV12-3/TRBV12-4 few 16 TGTGCCAGCAGGCAACAGGGCCCAAGCTCTGGAAACACCATATATTTT CASRQQGPSSGNTIYF
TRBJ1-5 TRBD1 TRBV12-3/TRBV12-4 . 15 TGTGCCAGCAGTTTCGGGGGGGACAGCTATTGGCCCCAGCATTTT CASSFGGDSYWPQHF
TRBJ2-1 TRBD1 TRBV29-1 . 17 TGCAGCGTTGAAGAAACGACAGGGGCCGGGGTAACATATGAGCAGTTCTTC CSVEETTGAGVTYEQFF
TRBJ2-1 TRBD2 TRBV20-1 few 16 TGCAGTGCTAGAGTCCGTAGGACTAGCGGGAGGGCCTTGCAGTTCTTC CSARVRRTSGRALQFF
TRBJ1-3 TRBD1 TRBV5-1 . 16 TGCGCCAGCAGCCCGGGGGGACAGGTAACTGGAAACACCATATATTTT CASSPGGQVTGNTIYF
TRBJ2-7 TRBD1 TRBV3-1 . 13 TGTGCCAGCAGCCAGGACAGGGCCTACGAGCAGTACTTC CASSQDRAYEQYF
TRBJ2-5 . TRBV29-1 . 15 TGCAGCGTTGAGTCGGTTCGAGGGGTAGGAGAGACCCAGTACTTC CSVESVRGVGETQYF
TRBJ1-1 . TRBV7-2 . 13 TGTGCCAGCAGCTTAGGTCTCTCGGGCGGGGCTTTCTTT CASSLGLSGGAFF
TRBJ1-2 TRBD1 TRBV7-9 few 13 TGTGCCAGCACCAAGACAGGGGAGGGTGGCTACACCTTC CASTKTGEGGYTF
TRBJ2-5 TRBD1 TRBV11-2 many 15 TGTGCCAGCAGCTTAGGGGAACAGGGGGCCGAGACCCAGTACTTC CASSLGEQGAETQYF
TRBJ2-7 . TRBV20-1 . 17 TGCAGTGCTAGGGGCCCGGACGTCGGAGGGGCGTCCTACGAGCAGTACTTC CSARGPDVGGASYEQYF
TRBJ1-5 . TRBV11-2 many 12 TGTGCCAGCAGCTTCAGAGATCAGCCCCAGCATTTT CASSFRDQPQHF
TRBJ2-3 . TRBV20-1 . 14 TGCAGTGCTAGACTTAGCGGTAGCACAGATACGCAGTATTTT CSARLSGSTDTQYF
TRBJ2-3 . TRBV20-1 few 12 TGCAGTGCTAGAGGGGTTCCTCGTACGCAGTATTTT CSARGVPRTQYF
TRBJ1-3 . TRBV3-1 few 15 TGTGCCAGCAGCCAATCAGGATTCTCTGGAAACACCATATATTTT CASSQSGFSGNTIYF
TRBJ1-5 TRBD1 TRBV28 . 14 TGTGCCAGCAGTCGGACAGGGTTTGATCAGCCCCAGCATTTT CASSRTGFDQPQHF
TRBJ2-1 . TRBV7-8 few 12 TGTGCCAGCAGCTTAGTGGACAATGAGCAGTTCTTC CASSLVDNEQFF
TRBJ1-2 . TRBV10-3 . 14 TGTGCCATCAGTGACCCCTCTTTGGACTATGGCTACACCTTC CAISDPSLDYGYTF
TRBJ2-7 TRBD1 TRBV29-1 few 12 TGCAGCGCTTTTCAGGGGGTAGGCGAGCAGTACTTC CSAFQGVGEQYF
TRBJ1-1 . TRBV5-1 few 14 TGCGCCAGCAGCTTGGGGCAGAGCTACACTGAAGCTTTCTTT CASSLGQSYTEAFF
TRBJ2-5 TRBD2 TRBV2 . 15 TGTGCCAGCAATCCCCAGCCGGGAGGGGGAGAGACCCAGTACTTC CASNPQPGGGETQYF
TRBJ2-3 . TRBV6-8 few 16 TGTGCCAGCAGTTATTGGGACCGAGGGGGACGCGATACGCAGTATTTT CASSYWDRGGRDTQYF
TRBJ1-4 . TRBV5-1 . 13 TGCGCCAGCAGCCGGACGGAGGGTGAAAAACTGTTTTTT CASSRTEGEKLFF
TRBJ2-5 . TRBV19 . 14 TGTGCCAGTAGTCCTAGGGTAGGAGGTGAGACCCAGTACTTC CASSPRVGGETQYF
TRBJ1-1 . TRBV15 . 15 TGTGCCACCAGCAGAGAATGGGGACTGAACACTGAAGCTTTCTTT CATSREWGLNTEAFF
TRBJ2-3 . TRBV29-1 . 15 TGCAGCGCTAGGGGTTGGGCTAGCAGCACAGATACGCAGTATTTT CSARGWASSTDTQYF
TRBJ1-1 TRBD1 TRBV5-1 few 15 TGCGCCAGCAGCTTGGGACAGGGGGTCAACGCTGAAGCTTTCTTT CASSLGQGVNAEAFF
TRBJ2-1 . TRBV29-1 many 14 TGCAGCGTTGAAGTCTTCAGATACTACAATGAGCAGTTCTTC CSVEVFRYYNEQFF
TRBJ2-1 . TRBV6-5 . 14 TGTGCCAGCAGTTACTCCTATAGCTTCGGGGAGCAGTTCTTC CASSYSYSFGEQFF
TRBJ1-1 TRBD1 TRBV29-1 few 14 TGCAGCGTAAGGCCAGGGGGCGGGAGCACTGAAGCTTTCTTT CSVRPGGGSTEAFF
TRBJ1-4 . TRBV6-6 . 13 TGTGCCAGCCAGGGGTTGTTATTTGGAAAACTGTTTTTT CASQGLLFGKLFF